The 3 T cell receptor beta chains presented below share a single source sample, sequenced in a study of memory CD4+ T cells and cytomegalovirus serostatus (dated by TCRdb to the late 2010s). A FACSAria II was used to sort memory CD4+ T cells, defined as single viable CD3+CD4+CD8-CD45RO+ cells. Library prep was done by the immunoSEQ multiplex PCR assay. TCRdb mirrors the immuneACCESS table, restricted to in-frame sequences. Some clones are absent from its copies; in checked studies, under half trace to an unresolved V gene, and the reason for the others is unknown. Present in this sample are about 82,000 clones, 75% to 90% of which were seen just once. In total, the top ten clones hold around 0.75% of the sample. The sample was memory CD4+ T cells from blood. Receptors were obtained from an adult in good health and CMV-seronegative.

The rearrangement links TRBV19 to TRBJ2-5, with D uncertain. The CDR3 length is 14 residues. From germline, CDR1 is LNHDA and CDR2 SQIVND (reference sequence). Trimming stripped 5 bases from V and 5 bases from J, with 15 bases between. CDR3 loop: CASSYEPLGETQYF. In DNA form, the CDR3 reads TGTGCCAGTAGTTACGAGCCCCTGGGGGAGACCCAGTACTTC.

This clone was seen just once. The chain carries TRBV11-1 and TRBJ2-2, with TRBD1 matching over 8 bases. This CDR3 has 15 amino acids. In germline, CDR1 is SGHAT, CDR2 FQDESV (reference sequence). Trimming cost V 4 bases and J 5 bases; bases outside gene matches: 6. The chain's CDR3 is CASSYRQGKTGELFF. The CDR3 region has the DNA TGTGCCAGCAGCTATCGACAGGGGAAAACCGGGGAGCTGTTTTTT.

The chain joins TRBV18 to TRBJ2-5, with 8 positions matching TRBD1. The germline gives CDR1 KGHSH, CDR2 LQKENI. The V and J ends lost 6 bases and 3 bases, in that order; junction bases with no gene match: 9. This CDR3 contains 15 residues. The CDR3 sequence: CASSWTGTEEETQYF. The CDR3 DNA reads TGTGCCAGCTCGTGGACAGGGACGGAAGAAGAGACCCAGTACTTC.